The 3 T cell receptor beta chains listed next were all sequenced from one sample in a study of blood T cell repertoires in COVID-19. The repertoire was sequenced with immunoSEQ multiplex PCR; TCRdb's copy has only in-frame clones and lacks some. The sample includes some 75,000 clones, around 76% of them seen just once. The sequenced sample was peripheral blood. The receptors stem from a woman of 80 years or more with active or convalescent COVID-19.

V gene TRBV6-2 or TRBV6-3 combines with J gene TRBJ2-1; unclear D gene. The CDR3 contains 14 residues. Germline values: CDR1 MNHEY, CDR2 SVGEGT. V lost 0 bases, J lost 8 bases, and 11 bases lay in between. CDR3 nucleotide sequence: TGTGCCAGCAGTTACTCGACCGGCGGCCATGAGCAGTTCTTC. Amino acids: CASSYSTGGHEQFF.

The rearrangement links TRBV11-2 to TRBJ2-5, with 9 bases that match TRBD1. Germline V gives CDR1 SGHAT, CDR2 FQNNGV. V trimming: 2 bases; J trimming: 4 bases; junction bases outside the gene matches: 8. CDR3 length: 16 amino acids. In nucleotides, the CDR3 is TGTGCCAGCAGCTTATCCACAGGGGGCAGCGGAGAGACCCAGTACTTC. It translates to CASSLSTGGSGETQYF.

This clone has just a few counts. The chain joins TRBV7-2 to TRBJ2-7; 9 nucleotides agree with TRBD1. With V trimmed by 0 bases and J by 5 bases, 5 bases remained unmatched. Germline V gene lookup returns CDR1 SGHTA and CDR2 FQGNSA. The CDR3 extends over 15 amino acids. Here the CDR3 reads CASSLAGTGSDEQYF. The DNA for the CDR3 is TGTGCCAGCAGCTTAGCGGGGACAGGGTCCGACGAGCAGTACTTC.